The 5 T cell receptor beta chains below were found in one sample sequenced in a study of siplizumab effects on memory and regulatory T cells. The protocol was immunoSEQ multiplex PCR, while the TCRdb copy is restricted to in-frame clones and leaves out a portion. The repertoire includes 99,000 or so clones, over 90% of them detected once, and around 0.62% sits in the top ten. The sample was Tregs sorted from blood. The source is a human donor in good health.

V is TRBV2 and J is TRBJ1-5; D is unclear. The CDR3 length is 14 residues. CDR1 SNHLY and CDR2 FYNNEI come from the germline V gene. Trimming cost V 7 bases and J 4 bases, with 14 bases left between them. CDR3 sequence (DNA): TGTGCCAGCAATTTTGGTGCAAATAATCAGCCCCAGCATTTT. Translation gives CASNFGANNQPQHF. The whole variable domain, remainder taken from reference TRBV2 and TRBJ1-5, is EPEVTQTPSHQVTQMGQEVILRCVPISNHLYFYWYRQILGQKVEFLVSFYNNEISEKSEIFDDQFSVERPDGSNFTLKIRSTKLEDSAMYFCASNFGANNQPQHFGDGTRLSIL.

The genes are TRBV7-9 and TRBJ2-1; 11 bases are a match to TRBD2. CDR1 and CDR2 from the germline V gene are SEHNR and FQNEAQ (reference sequence). This CDR3 has 16 amino acids. Losses at the gene ends were 5 bases for V and 7 bases for J; bases not matched to a gene: 10. This CDR3 reads CASSGLAGGPSNEQFF. The CDR3 DNA follows: TGTGCCAGCAGCGGATTAGCGGGAGGGCCGAGTAATGAGCAGTTCTTC. The full variable domain, rest sourced from reference TRBV7-9 and TRBJ2-1, is DTGVSQNPRHKITKRGQNVTFRCDPISEHNRLYWYRQTLGQGPEFLTYFQNEAQLEKSRLLSDRFSAERPKGSFSTLEIQRTEQGDSAMYLCASSGLAGGPSNEQFFGPGTRLTVL.

The chain has TRBV5-1 and TRBJ2-2, with 9 bases lining up with TRBD1. Per germline, CDR1 SGHRS and CDR2 YFSETQ. The CDR3 loop spans 14 amino acids. Trimming took 4 bases from V and 5 from J; bases not matched to a gene: 3. Written as DNA, the CDR3 is TGCGCCAGCAGCCACAGGGGGCGTACCGGGGAGCTGTTTTTT. Residues: CASSHRGRTGELFF.

The gene calls are TRBV19 and TRBJ2-7, with a possible D match to TRBD2 (8 bases). Trimming shortened V by 5 bases and J by 2 bases, and 16 bases separated the two germline ends. Germline assignment: CDR1 LNHDA and CDR2 SQIVND (reference sequence). This CDR3 spans 15 amino acids. CDR3 residues: CASSVSGGQPYEQYF. The CDR3 coding sequence is TGTGCCAGTAGTGTCAGCGGGGGACAGCCCTACGAGCAGTACTTC. Variable domain in full (rest from reference TRBV19 and TRBJ2-7): DGGITQSPKYLFRKEGQNVTLSCEQNLNHDAMYWYRQDPGQGLRLIYYSQIVNDFQKGDIAEGYSVSREKKESFPLTVTSAQKNPTAFYLCASSVSGGQPYEQYFGPGTRLTVT.

In its sample, this clone was seen once. The chain has TRBV27 and TRBJ1-2, with a possible D match to TRBD1 (6 bases). The CDR3 runs 15 residues. The germline V gene encodes CDR1 MNHEY and CDR2 SMNVEV (reference sequence). V was trimmed by 9 bases and J by 7 bases, leaving 24 bases between them. CDR3: CASKPGARGLGGYTF. CDR3 bases: TGTGCCAGTAAGCCGGGGGCGCGGGGACTAGGTGGCTACACCTTC.